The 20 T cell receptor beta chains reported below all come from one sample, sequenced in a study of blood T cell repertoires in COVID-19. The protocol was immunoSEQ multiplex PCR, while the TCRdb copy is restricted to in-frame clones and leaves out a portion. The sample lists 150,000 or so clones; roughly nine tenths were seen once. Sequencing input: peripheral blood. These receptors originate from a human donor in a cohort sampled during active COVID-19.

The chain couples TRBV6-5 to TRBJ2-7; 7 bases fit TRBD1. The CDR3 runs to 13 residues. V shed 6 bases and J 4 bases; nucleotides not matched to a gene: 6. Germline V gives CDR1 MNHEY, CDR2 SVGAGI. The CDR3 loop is CASRDRVSYEQYF. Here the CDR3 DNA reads TGTGCCAGCAGAGACAGGGTGTCGTACGAGCAGTACTTC.

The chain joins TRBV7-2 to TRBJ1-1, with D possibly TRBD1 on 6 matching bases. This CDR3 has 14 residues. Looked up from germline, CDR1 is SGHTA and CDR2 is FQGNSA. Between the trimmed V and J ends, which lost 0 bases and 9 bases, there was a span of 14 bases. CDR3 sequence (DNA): TGTGCCAGCAGCTTAGCAGCGGCCCAGGGGAAAGCTTTCTTT. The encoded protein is CASSLAAAQGKAFF.

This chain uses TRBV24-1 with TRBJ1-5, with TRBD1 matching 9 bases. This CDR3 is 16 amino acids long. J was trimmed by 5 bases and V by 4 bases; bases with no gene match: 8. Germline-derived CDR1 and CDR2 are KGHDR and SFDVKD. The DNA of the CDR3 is TGTGCCACCAGTGACCCTCGACAGGGGGACCATCAGCCCCAGCATTTT. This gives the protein CATSDPRQGDHQPQHF.

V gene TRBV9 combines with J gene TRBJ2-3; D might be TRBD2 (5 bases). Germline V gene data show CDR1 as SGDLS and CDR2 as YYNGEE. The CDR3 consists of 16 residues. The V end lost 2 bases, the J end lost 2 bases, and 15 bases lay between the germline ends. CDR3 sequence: CASSVGDGSVTDTQYF. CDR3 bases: TGTGCCAGCAGCGTCGGGGATGGGAGCGTCACAGATACGCAGTATTTT.

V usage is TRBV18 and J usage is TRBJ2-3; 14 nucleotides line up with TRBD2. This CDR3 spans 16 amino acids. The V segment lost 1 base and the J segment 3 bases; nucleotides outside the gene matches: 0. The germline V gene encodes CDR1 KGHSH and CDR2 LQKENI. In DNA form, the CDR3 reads TGTGCCAGCTCACCACGGACTAGCGGGGGGACAGATACGCAGTATTTT. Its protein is CASSPRTSGGTDTQYF.

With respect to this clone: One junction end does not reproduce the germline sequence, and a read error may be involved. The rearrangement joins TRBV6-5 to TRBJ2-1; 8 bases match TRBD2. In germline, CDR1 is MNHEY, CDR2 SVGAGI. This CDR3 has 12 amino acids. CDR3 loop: CASSYAGGLRLF. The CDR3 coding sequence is TGTGCCAGCAGTTACGCGGGGGGCCTAAGACTCTTC.

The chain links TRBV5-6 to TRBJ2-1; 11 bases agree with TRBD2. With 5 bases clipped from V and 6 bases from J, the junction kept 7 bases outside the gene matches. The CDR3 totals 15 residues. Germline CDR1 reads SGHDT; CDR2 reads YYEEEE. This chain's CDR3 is CASRLAGGPLNEQFF. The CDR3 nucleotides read TGTGCCAGCAGATTAGCGGGAGGGCCGCTCAATGAGCAGTTCTTC.

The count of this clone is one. CDR3 sequence: CASSYASGNEQFF. CDR3 DNA sequence: TGTGCCAGCAGTTACGCCAGCGGGAATGAGCAGTTCTTC. The rearrangement uses TRBV6-2 or TRBV6-3 and TRBJ2-1; D is possibly TRBD2 (6 bases). This CDR3 spans 13 amino acids. The ends were cut back, 2 bases at V and 7 bases at J, with 9 bases in the middle. Per germline, CDR1 MNHEY and CDR2 SVGEGT.

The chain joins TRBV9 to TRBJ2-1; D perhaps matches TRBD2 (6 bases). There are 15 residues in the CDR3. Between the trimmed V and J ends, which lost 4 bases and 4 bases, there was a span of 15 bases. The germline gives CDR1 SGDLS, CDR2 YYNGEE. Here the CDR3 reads CASSPRRGVYNEQFF. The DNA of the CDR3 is TGTGCCAGCAGCCCCCGGCGGGGAGTTTACAATGAGCAGTTCTTC.

In DNA form, the CDR3 reads TGTGCCAGTAGTATAGAGGGGACTTACAATGAGCAGTTCTTC. Translated: CASSIEGTYNEQFF. This chain connects TRBV19 to TRBJ2-1; tentative D call: TRBD2 (6 bases). The CDR3 is 14 amino acids. CDR1 is LNHDA and CDR2 is SQIVND in the germline V gene (reference sequence). Trimming removed 0 bases from V and 4 bases from J, with 7 bases in between.

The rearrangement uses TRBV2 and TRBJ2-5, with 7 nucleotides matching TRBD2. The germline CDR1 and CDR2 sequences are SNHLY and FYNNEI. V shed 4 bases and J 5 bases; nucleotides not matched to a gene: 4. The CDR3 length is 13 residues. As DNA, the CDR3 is TGTGCCAGCAGTGTGGGGGGGTCGGAGACCCAGTACTTC. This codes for CASSVGGSETQYF.

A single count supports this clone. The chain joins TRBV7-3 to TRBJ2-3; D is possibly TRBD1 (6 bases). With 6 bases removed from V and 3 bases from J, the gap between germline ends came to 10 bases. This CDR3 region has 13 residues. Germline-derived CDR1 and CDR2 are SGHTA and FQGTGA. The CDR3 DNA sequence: TGTGCCAGCAGTTTTACAGGGACAGATACGCAGTATTTT. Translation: CASSFTGTDTQYF.

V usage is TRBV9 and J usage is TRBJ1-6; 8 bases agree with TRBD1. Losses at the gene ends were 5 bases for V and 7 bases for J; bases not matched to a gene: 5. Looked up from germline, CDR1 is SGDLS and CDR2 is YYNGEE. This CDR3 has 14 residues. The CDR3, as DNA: TGTGCCAGCAGTGCTACAGGGGGGAATTCACCCCTCCACTTT. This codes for CASSATGGNSPLHF.

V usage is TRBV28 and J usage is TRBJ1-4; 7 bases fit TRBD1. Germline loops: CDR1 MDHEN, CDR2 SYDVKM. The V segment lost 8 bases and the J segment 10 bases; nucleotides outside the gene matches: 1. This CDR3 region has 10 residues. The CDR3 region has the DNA TGTGCCAGCGGACAGGCAAAACTGTTTTTT. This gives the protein CASGQAKLFF. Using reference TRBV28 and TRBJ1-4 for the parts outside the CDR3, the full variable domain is DVKVTQSSRYLVKRTGEKVFLECVQDMDHENMFWYRQDPGLGLRLIYFSYDVKMKEKGDIPEGYSVSREKKERFSLILESASTNQTSMYLCASGQAKLFFGSGTQLSVL.

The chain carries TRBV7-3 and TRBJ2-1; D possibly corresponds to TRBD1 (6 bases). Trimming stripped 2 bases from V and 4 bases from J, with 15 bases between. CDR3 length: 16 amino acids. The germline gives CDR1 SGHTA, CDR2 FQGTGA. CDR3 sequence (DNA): TGTGCCAGCAGCTTAGTTTCAGGGGCCCCTTACAATGAGCAGTTCTTC. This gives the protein CASSLVSGAPYNEQFF.

This chain's CDR3 is CASSDGQLGGYTF. CDR3 DNA: TGTGCCAGCAGTGATGGGCAGTTAGGCGGCTACACCTTC. The chain carries TRBV2 and TRBJ1-2; D is unresolved. The CDR3 spans 13 residues. Germline V lookup: CDR1 SNHLY, CDR2 FYNNEI. Trimming took 3 bases from V and 8 from J, leaving 13 bases between them.

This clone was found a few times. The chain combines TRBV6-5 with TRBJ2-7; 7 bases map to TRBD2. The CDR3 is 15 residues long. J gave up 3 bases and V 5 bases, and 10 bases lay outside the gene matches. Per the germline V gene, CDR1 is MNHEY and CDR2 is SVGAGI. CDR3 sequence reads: CASSPTGTTNYEQYF. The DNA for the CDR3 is TGTGCCAGCAGTCCTACCGGGACTACTAACTACGAGCAGTACTTC.

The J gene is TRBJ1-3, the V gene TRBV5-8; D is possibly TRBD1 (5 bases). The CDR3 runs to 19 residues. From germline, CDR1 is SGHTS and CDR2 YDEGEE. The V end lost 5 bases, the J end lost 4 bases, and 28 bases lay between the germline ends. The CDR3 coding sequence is TGTGCCAGCAGACCCTACGGGCTTGGATTTACCCGACAGGGAAACACCATATATTTT. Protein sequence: CASRPYGLGFTRQGNTIYF.

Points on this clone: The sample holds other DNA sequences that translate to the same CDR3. The CDR3 loop reads CASSLAGGSYEQYF. CDR3 DNA sequence: TGTGCCAGCAGCTTGGCAGGGGGCTCCTACGAGCAGTACTTC. The chain uses TRBV5-6 and TRBJ2-7; 7 bases line up with TRBD1. V trimming: 0 bases; J trimming: 0 bases; junction bases outside the gene matches: 0. Looked up from germline, CDR1 is SGHDT and CDR2 is YYEEEE. CDR3 size: 14 residues.

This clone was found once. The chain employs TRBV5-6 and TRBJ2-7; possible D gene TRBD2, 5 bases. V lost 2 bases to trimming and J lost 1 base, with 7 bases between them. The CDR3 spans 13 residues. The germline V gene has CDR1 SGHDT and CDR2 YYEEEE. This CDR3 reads CASSFSGSYEQYF. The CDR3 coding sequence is TGTGCCAGCAGCTTCTCGGGGTCCTACGAGCAGTACTTC. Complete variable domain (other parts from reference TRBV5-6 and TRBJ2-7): DAGVTQSPTHLIKTRGQQVTLRCSPKSGHDTVSWYQQALGQGPQFIFQYYEEEERQRGNFPDRFSGHQFPNYSSELNVNALLLGDSALYLCASSFSGSYEQYFGPGTRLTVT.